Only a few counts were recorded for the clone carrying this T cell receptor beta chain. The antigen is unknown. This entry is derived from a study of T cell repertoires in cytomegalovirus infection. Study-level background: Researchers turned to recently identified HLA-C-restricted CMV epitopes as well as well-studied HLA-B-restricted ones. The study's findings and limits: Carriers of CMV plus the relevant HLA were identified by cumulative public TCR beta family frequency. In two of eight donors, the top clonotype was HLA-C-restricted CMV-specific.

V was trimmed by 4 bases and J by 3 bases, leaving 13 bases between them. The CDR3 extends over 15 amino acids. CDR1 is MGHRA and CDR2 is YSYEKL in the germline V gene. TCRdb passed the reads through MiXCR, listing each CDR3 protein once. The data show 650,000 to 900,000 distinct CDR3 sequences, almost 30% seen once. Sample: cultured CD8+ T cells from PBMCs, taken from culture after CMV antigen stimulation. The sequence was collected from a human donor in good health (CMV status not recorded). Some clones in this sample may be carry-over from other donors' samples. The chain combines TRBV4-1 with TRBJ1-5; D is undetermined. The CDR3 bases are TGCGCCAGCAGCCTAGCACAGAGTCCCAATCAGCCCCAGCATTTT. The encoded protein is CASSLAQSPNQPQHF.